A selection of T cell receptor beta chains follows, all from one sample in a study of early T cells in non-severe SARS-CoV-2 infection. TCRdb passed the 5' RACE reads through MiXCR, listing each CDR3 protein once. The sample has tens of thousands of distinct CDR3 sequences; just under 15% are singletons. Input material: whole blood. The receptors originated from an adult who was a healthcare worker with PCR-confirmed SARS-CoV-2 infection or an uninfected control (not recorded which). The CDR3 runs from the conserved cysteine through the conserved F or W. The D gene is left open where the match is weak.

CDR3aa: CASSLGNFEQFF
d_gene: NA
v_gene: TRBV28
j_gene: TRBJ2-1

CDR3aa: CASSFSYNSPLHF
d_gene: NA
v_gene: TRBV6-6
j_gene: TRBJ1-6

CDR3aa: CASSLIGISTDTQYF
d_gene: NA
v_gene: TRBV7-6
j_gene: TRBJ2-3

CDR3aa: CASSSQYGEYALNTQYF
d_gene: NA
v_gene: TRBV5-5
j_gene: TRBJ2-3

CDR3aa: CASSRPGTEAFF
d_gene: NA
v_gene: TRBV6-2/TRBV6-3
j_gene: TRBJ1-1

CDR3aa: CASSITGVRETQYF
d_gene: TRBD1
v_gene: TRBV6-6
j_gene: TRBJ2-5

CDR3aa: CASSLGDSAYEQYF
d_gene: TRBD1
v_gene: TRBV7-9
j_gene: TRBJ2-7

CDR3aa: CASRPSTDTQYF
d_gene: NA
v_gene: TRBV7-2
j_gene: TRBJ2-3

CDR3aa: CASSLLDSGRTEAFF
d_gene: NA
v_gene: TRBV14
j_gene: TRBJ1-1

CDR3aa: CASSLHGLPGTRYF
d_gene: NA
v_gene: TRBV7-9
j_gene: TRBJ2-5

CDR3aa: CSAPGQGFQVGTDTQYF
d_gene: TRBD1
v_gene: TRBV20-1
j_gene: TRBJ2-3

CDR3aa: CASSPQEATTDTQYF
d_gene: NA
v_gene: TRBV7-7
j_gene: TRBJ2-3

CDR3aa: CSVQTSGRASGELFF
d_gene: TRBD2
v_gene: TRBV29-1
j_gene: TRBJ2-2

CDR3aa: CASSRVGGRGTEAFF
d_gene: NA
v_gene: TRBV12-3/TRBV12-4
j_gene: TRBJ1-1

CDR3aa: CATSDLTLDYGYTF
d_gene: NA
v_gene: TRBV24-1
j_gene: TRBJ1-2

CDR3aa: CASSWGRLEAFF
d_gene: NA
v_gene: TRBV12-3/TRBV12-4
j_gene: TRBJ1-1

CDR3aa: CASSLKTDTQYF
d_gene: NA
v_gene: TRBV28
j_gene: TRBJ2-3

CDR3aa: CASSPPGGPPIHEQFF
d_gene: TRBD1
v_gene: TRBV12-3/TRBV12-4
j_gene: TRBJ2-1

CDR3aa: CASSLYREANEKLFF
d_gene: NA
v_gene: TRBV7-9
j_gene: TRBJ1-4

CDR3aa: CASSRAEETQYF
d_gene: NA
v_gene: TRBV9
j_gene: TRBJ2-5

CDR3aa: CASSHLAGGETQYF
d_gene: TRBD2
v_gene: TRBV5-5
j_gene: TRBJ2-5

CDR3aa: CSAKNYGYTF
d_gene: NA
v_gene: TRBV20-1
j_gene: TRBJ1-2

CDR3aa: CASSFSSDRGYEQYF
d_gene: TRBD1
v_gene: TRBV12-3/TRBV12-4
j_gene: TRBJ2-7

CDR3aa: CASSQPRQRSNTIYF
d_gene: NA
v_gene: TRBV4-1
j_gene: TRBJ1-3

CDR3aa: CASGRLAGYSNEQFF
d_gene: TRBD2
v_gene: TRBV28
j_gene: TRBJ2-1

CDR3aa: CASSLPHEQFF
d_gene: NA
v_gene: TRBV28
j_gene: TRBJ2-1

CDR3aa: CASSFGQGTGYTF
d_gene: TRBD1
v_gene: TRBV12-3/TRBV12-4
j_gene: TRBJ1-2

CDR3aa: CATGLQGPFSDTQYF
d_gene: TRBD1
v_gene: TRBV10-3
j_gene: TRBJ2-3

CDR3aa: CASSPDRISDTQYF
d_gene: TRBD1
v_gene: TRBV4-1
j_gene: TRBJ2-3

CDR3aa: CSAFGLAGSTGELFF
d_gene: TRBD2
v_gene: TRBV29-1
j_gene: TRBJ2-2

CDR3aa: CASSQERYTEAFF
d_gene: NA
v_gene: TRBV3-1
j_gene: TRBJ1-1

CDR3aa: CASRLAGDEQFF
d_gene: TRBD2
v_gene: TRBV28
j_gene: TRBJ2-1

CDR3aa: CASSPSNQPQHF
d_gene: NA
v_gene: TRBV18
j_gene: TRBJ1-5

CDR3aa: CSARSGDSYNEQFF
d_gene: NA
v_gene: TRBV20-1
j_gene: TRBJ2-1

CDR3aa: CASSNSGRSTDTQYF
d_gene: TRBD2
v_gene: TRBV7-6
j_gene: TRBJ2-3

CDR3aa: CSAPDGTYEQYF
d_gene: NA
v_gene: TRBV20-1
j_gene: TRBJ2-7

CDR3aa: CASSQRTGAGELFF
d_gene: TRBD1
v_gene: TRBV3-1
j_gene: TRBJ2-2

CDR3aa: CASSLPLNDDTQYF
d_gene: NA
v_gene: TRBV5-1
j_gene: TRBJ2-3

CDR3aa: CASSMGTSHYETYNEQFF
d_gene: TRBD2
v_gene: TRBV7-2
j_gene: TRBJ2-1

CDR3aa: CASRDVGLRNTGELFF
d_gene: NA
v_gene: TRBV4-1
j_gene: TRBJ2-2

CDR3aa: CASSYTTGGEQYF
d_gene: TRBD1
v_gene: TRBV6-6
j_gene: TRBJ2-7

CDR3aa: CASSSATPGQINNEQFF
d_gene: TRBD1
v_gene: TRBV12-3/TRBV12-4
j_gene: TRBJ2-1

CDR3aa: CGIKTGPQETQYF
d_gene: NA
v_gene: TRBV20-1
j_gene: TRBJ2-5

CDR3aa: CASSDERNQPQHF
d_gene: NA
v_gene: TRBV2
j_gene: TRBJ1-5

CDR3aa: CAISEEAGTEQYF
d_gene: NA
v_gene: TRBV10-3
j_gene: TRBJ2-7

CDR3aa: CASRLTAPTNYGYTF
d_gene: NA
v_gene: TRBV2
j_gene: TRBJ1-2

CDR3aa: CASSQETTTFSGSTYNEQFF
d_gene: TRBD2
v_gene: TRBV4-3
j_gene: TRBJ2-1

CDR3aa: CSARGASGYNEQFF
d_gene: TRBD2
v_gene: TRBV20-1
j_gene: TRBJ2-1

CDR3aa: CASSLGGPGYNEQFF
d_gene: NA
v_gene: TRBV28
j_gene: TRBJ2-1

CDR3aa: CASSLGEQQFF
d_gene: NA
v_gene: TRBV7-8
j_gene: TRBJ2-1

CDR3aa: CASSPRAGFTDTQYF
d_gene: TRBD2
v_gene: TRBV5-1
j_gene: TRBJ2-3

CDR3aa: CASSLEPSGIKADTQYF
d_gene: TRBD2
v_gene: TRBV5-4
j_gene: TRBJ2-3

CDR3aa: CASLHSGARGGYGYTF
d_gene: NA
v_gene: TRBV28
j_gene: TRBJ1-2

CDR3aa: CASSYRGSGANVLTF
d_gene: NA
v_gene: TRBV6-5
j_gene: TRBJ2-6

CDR3aa: CASPRASNTQYF
d_gene: NA
v_gene: TRBV2
j_gene: TRBJ2-3

CDR3aa: CASSLWRRGSYNEQFF
d_gene: NA
v_gene: TRBV27
j_gene: TRBJ2-1

CDR3aa: CSAPGTSGTYNEQFF
d_gene: TRBD2
v_gene: TRBV20-1
j_gene: TRBJ2-1

CDR3aa: CASSEYYEQYF
d_gene: NA
v_gene: TRBV25-1
j_gene: TRBJ2-7

CDR3aa: CASSYRPGAYNEQFF
d_gene: NA
v_gene: TRBV6-5
j_gene: TRBJ2-1

CDR3aa: CSASRDRGVTIQYF
d_gene: TRBD1
v_gene: TRBV20-1
j_gene: TRBJ2-4